The present TCR beta chain was sequenced within a study of blood T cell repertoires in COVID-19. Study-wide background: Sites in the United States, Italy and Spain provided acute and convalescent COVID-19 samples. Nucleic acid was either cDNA or gDNA, and it came from T cells, B-cell-depleted T cells, or PBMCs.

This clone was recorded only once. Study processing details: Amplification of reference gene primers was used by the study to estimate nucleated cell counts. TCRdb's copy holds only in-frame clones and misses some; the assay was immunoSEQ multiplex PCR. For V, J and clone size, that table is used; D and trimming come from the DNA. This table holds 100,000 to 150,000 clones, around 87% found once. Sequenced sample: peripheral blood. This TCR was recovered from an older woman with acute or convalescent COVID-19.

The CDR3 loop is CAWSLSRAGANVLTF. In DNA form, the CDR3 reads TGTGCCTGGTCCCTCTCACGAGCTGGGGCCAACGTCCTGACTTTC. The chain has TRBV30 and TRBJ2-6; no definite D call. The germline V gene encodes CDR1 GTSNPN and CDR2 SVGIG (reference sequence). This CDR3 has 15 amino acids. The ends were cut back, 5 bases at V and 2 bases at J, with 13 bases in the middle.